This TCR beta chain comes out of a study of T cells in pancreatic ductal adenocarcinoma. Overall study results and limits: No significant tumor-blood clonality difference; means were about 0.1 and 0.07. Results skew toward the minority of patients with early-stage disease. Tumor samples had fewer productive templates and approximately 8.8-fold fewer unique clonotypes than blood. Tumors hold more CD45RO+ effector T cells, which may bias toward lower diversity.

This CDR3 region has 12 residues. V dropped 3 bases and J dropped 6 bases, with 9 bases sitting between them. The germline CDR1 and CDR2 sequences are MDHEN and SYDVKM. No neoadjuvant therapy was given to the selected pancreatic ductal adenocarcinoma patients before their surgery. Repertoires were generated with immunoSEQ multiplex PCR, while TCRdb's copy carries only in-frame clones and drops some. The sample carries around 94,000 clones, nearly 95% recorded once. On this clone: Antigen: not known.

This clonotype was obtained from a human donor with pancreatic ductal adenocarcinoma. The chain carries TRBV28 and TRBJ2-7, with D tentatively TRBD1 (6 bases). Material: PBMCs. The CDR3 coding sequence is TGTGCCAGCAGTTTTGGCAGGGGCGAGCAGTACTTC. Encoded protein: CASSFGRGEQYF.